This T cell receptor beta chain was identified in a study of CD8 T cells in Susac syndrome (dated by TCRdb to between 2018 and 2021). For the study in its entirety: Of the Susac syndrome patients who were sequenced, roughly 8 were in clinical remission while five or six had clinically active disease. Susac syndrome patients were therapy-naive, on corticosteroids (some also receiving IVIg), or on IVIg alone at blood withdrawal. Whether CD8+ T cell activation and differentiation in Susac syndrome was antigen driven was tested using repertoire sequencing. CD8+ T cell repertoire clonality was compared between some 12 healthy donors, around 14 Susac syndrome patients and roughly 15 multiple sclerosis patients. What the study reported, not specific to this receptor: Roughly 15 and five Susac-specific public clones were found in the total CD8+ and CD8+ TEMRA repertoires, respectively. CD8+ repertoires in Susac syndrome showed clonal expansion, which was highest in CD8+ TEMRA cells and was greater in clinically active patients than in remitting patients. The TCR sequencing and HLA analysis was acknowledged to have included a relatively small number of individuals.

RNA was extracted using the RNeasy kit, and roughly 0.5 to 1 microgram was reverse transcribed with random hexamers. The immunoSEQ multiplex PCR assay, covering 54 Vbeta and 13 Jbeta segments, was used to amplify TCR beta CDR3 regions. Bias from PCR amplification was corrected by using a synthetic template baseline for primer optimization and for computational correction. Concerning the study's data processing: Reads were annotated to V, D and J genes per IMGT and analyzed with immunoSEQ Analyzer, keeping only productive sequences. Clonality was calculated as one minus the Shannon entropy normalized by log2 of the number of productive unique sequences. For each patient and control, public and private clones were evaluated among the 100 most prevalent clones. Susac-specific clones were defined as absent from healthy and MS cohorts, 1052 published viral clones and other ImmuneACCESS disease sequences. Using fastp at Q25 and MiXCR, TCRdb reprocessed the public reads and kept productive beta chains. Under each unique CDR3 protein, matching rows form one entry showing the most common genes and DNA. Clone size and V and J calls follow TCRdb, not the original study. This sample is represented by around 170,000 distinct CDR3 sequences; 95% of them were singletons. Clones ranked in the top ten supply around 0.16% of the sample.

There are 12 amino acids in the CDR3, from cysteine to phenylalanine inclusive. This entry keeps only the CDR3 DNA: 36 bases, framed from base 1. The germline V gene supplies CDR1 KGHDR and CDR2 SFDVKD. Between the V and J ends, shortened by 0 bases and 8 bases respectively, the junction contains 6 bases. Peripheral blood CD8+ and CD4+ T cells from healthy donors, Susac syndrome patients and multiple sclerosis patients were profiled using high-throughput TCR beta sequencing. Recently defined diagnostic criteria for definite or probable disease were met by the Susac syndrome patients. Bulk CD8+ and CD4+ T cells were purified magnetically by negative isolation, whereas CD8+ TEMRA cells were enriched by FACS. Blood was drawn into EDTA tubes, processed within 24 hours, and PBMCs were isolated by density gradient centrifugation. PBMCs intended for TCR sequencing were frozen in liquid nitrogen and were later thawed in a 37 degrees C water bath. A purity of at least 90% was achieved for sorted or isolated CD4+, CD8+ and CD8+ TEMRA cells.

Remarks on this clonotype: It has no known antigen specificity. No base-level quality is on record; no much larger clone is a single base apart.

Source material: CD8+ T cells from PBMCs. The chain couples TRBV24-1 to TRBJ1-2; possibly the D gene is TRBD1, per 6 matching bases. This TCR was sampled from a human donor with Susac syndrome. The sequence in DNA is TGTGCCACCAGTGATTTGACAGGGGGCTACACCTTC. It codes for CATSDLTGGYTF.